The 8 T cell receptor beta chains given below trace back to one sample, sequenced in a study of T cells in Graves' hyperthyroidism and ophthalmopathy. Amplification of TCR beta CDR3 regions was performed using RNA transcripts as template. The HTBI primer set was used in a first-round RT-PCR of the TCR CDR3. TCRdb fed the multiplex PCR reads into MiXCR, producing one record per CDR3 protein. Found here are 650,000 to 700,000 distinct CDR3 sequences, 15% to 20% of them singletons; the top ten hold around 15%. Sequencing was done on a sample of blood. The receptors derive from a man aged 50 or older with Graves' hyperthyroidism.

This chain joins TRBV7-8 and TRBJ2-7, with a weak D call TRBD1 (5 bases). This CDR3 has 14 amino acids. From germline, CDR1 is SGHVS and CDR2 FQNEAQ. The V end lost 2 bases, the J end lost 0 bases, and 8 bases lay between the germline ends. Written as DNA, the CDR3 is TGTGCCAGCAGCTTATACAGGAACTCCTACGAGCAGTACTTC. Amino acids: CASSLYRNSYEQYF.

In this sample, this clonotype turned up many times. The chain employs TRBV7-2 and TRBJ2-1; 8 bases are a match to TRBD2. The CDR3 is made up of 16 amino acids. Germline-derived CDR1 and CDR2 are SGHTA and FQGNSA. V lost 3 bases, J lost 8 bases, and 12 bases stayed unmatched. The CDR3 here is CASSFLGGTSRDEQFF. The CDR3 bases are TGTGCCAGCAGCTTCTTGGGAGGGACTAGTAGAGATGAGCAGTTCTTC.

This CDR3 reads CASSGQGPSGNTIYF. The CDR3 region has the DNA TGTGCCAGCAGCGGACAGGGACCCTCTGGAAACACCATATATTTT. The genes are TRBV11-2 and TRBJ1-3; 8 positions agree with TRBD1. Germline V gene data show CDR1 as SGHAT and CDR2 as FQNNGV. This CDR3 has 15 residues. J lost 0 bases, V lost 5 bases, and 3 bases had no gene match.

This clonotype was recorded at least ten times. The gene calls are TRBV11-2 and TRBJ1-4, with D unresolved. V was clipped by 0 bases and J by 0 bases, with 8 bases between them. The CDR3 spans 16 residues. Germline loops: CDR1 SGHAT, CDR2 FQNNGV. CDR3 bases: TGTGCCAGCAGCTTAGAGGGCCACGCAACTAATGAAAAACTGTTTTTT. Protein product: CASSLEGHATNEKLFF.

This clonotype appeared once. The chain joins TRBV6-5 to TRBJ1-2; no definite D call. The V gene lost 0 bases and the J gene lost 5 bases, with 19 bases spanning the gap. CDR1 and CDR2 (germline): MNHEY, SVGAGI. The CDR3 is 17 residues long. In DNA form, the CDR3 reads TGTGCCAGCAGTTACTCGGAGGAGGTGGGATACGTTTATGGCTACACCTTC. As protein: CASSYSEEVGYVYGYTF.

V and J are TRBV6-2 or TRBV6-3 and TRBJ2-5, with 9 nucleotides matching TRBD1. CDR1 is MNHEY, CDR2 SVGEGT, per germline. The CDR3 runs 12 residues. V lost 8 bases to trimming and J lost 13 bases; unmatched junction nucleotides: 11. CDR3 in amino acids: CASGTGMSGRYF. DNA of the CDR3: TGTGCCAGCGGGACAGGGATGAGTGGGAGGTACTTC.

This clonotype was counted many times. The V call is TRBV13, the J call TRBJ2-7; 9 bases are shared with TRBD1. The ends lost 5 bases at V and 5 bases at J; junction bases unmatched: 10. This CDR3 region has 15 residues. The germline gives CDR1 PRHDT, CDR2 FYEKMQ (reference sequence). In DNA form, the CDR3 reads TGTGCCAGCAGCATCCGGGACAGGGAGGCCCACGAGCAGTACTTC. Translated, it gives CASSIRDREAHEQYF.

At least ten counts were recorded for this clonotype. The CDR3 DNA is TGTGCTAGTGGTTTGGATACCTCCGGGACAGGTCTACCTGAAGCTTTCTTT. The encoded protein is CASGLDTSGTGLPEAFF. V usage is TRBV12-5 and J usage is TRBJ1-1; 8 bases are shared with TRBD1. The CDR3 runs 17 residues. The junction had 13 bases not matched to a gene; V was cut back by 1 base and J by 6 bases. From germline, CDR1 is LGHNT and CDR2 FRNRAP.